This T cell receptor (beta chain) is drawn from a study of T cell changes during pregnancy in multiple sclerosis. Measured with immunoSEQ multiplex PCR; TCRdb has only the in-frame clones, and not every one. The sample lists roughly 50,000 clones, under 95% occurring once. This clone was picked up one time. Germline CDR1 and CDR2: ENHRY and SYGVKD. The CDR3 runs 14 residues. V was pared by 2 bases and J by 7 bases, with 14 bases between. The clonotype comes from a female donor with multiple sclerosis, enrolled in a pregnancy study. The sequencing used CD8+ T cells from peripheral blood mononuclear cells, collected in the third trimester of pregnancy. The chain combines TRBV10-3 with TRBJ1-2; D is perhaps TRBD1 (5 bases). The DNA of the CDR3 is TGTGCCATCAGTGAGAGTCAGGGTTCTAGTGGCTACACCTTC. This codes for CAISESQGSSGYTF.